Given below is one TCR beta chain in context. In the original workflow: For nucleated cells, counts were estimated from reference gene primer amplification. The repertoire was sequenced with immunoSEQ multiplex PCR; TCRdb's copy has only in-frame clones and lacks some. The V and J calls and clone size were taken over from that table, and D and trimming were inferred from the DNA. The sample consists of 25,000 to 30,000 clones, roughly nine tenths of them appearing once. Trimming took off 6 bases at V and 5 bases at J, with 11 bases between the two ends. The CDR3 runs 12 residues. This sample is part of a study of blood T cell repertoires in COVID-19. At the level of the study: There were acute and convalescent COVID-19 samples, and they came from the United States, Italy and Spain. T cells, B-cell-depleted T cells, or PBMCs supplied cDNA or gDNA.

The sequenced material came from peripheral blood. The J gene is TRBJ2-7, the V gene TRBV12-3 or TRBV12-4; the D is unclear. This sequence was found in a human donor in a cohort sampled during active COVID-19. CDR3 sequence reads: CASSLGRNEQYF. CDR3 coding DNA: TGTGCCAGCAGCCTAGGTAGGAACGAGCAGTACTTC.